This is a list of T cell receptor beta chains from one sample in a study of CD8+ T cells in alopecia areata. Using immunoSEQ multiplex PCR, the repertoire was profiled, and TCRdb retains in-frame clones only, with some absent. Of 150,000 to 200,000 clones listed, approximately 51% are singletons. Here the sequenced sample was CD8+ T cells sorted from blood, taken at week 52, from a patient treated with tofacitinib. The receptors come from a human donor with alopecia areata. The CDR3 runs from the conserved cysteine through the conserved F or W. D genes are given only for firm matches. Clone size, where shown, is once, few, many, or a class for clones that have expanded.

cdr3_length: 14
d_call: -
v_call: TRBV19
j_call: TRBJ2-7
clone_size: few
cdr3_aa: CASSIALGPTEQYF
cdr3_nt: TGTGCCAGTAGTATAGCACTCGGGCCTACCGAGCAGTACTTC

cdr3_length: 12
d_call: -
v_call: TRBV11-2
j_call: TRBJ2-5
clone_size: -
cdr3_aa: CASSPDPGSQYF
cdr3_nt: TGTGCCAGCAGCCCAGATCCCGGGTCCCAGTACTTC

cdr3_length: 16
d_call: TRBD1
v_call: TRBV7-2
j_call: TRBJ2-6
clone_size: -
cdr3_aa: CASSLSDRAGANVLTF
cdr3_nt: TGTGCCAGCAGCCTATCCGACAGGGCTGGGGCCAACGTCCTGACTTTC

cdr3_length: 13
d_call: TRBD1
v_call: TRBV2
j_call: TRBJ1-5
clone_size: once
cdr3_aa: CASKQGAGQPQHF
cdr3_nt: TGTGCCAGCAAGCAGGGGGCCGGCCAGCCCCAGCATTTT

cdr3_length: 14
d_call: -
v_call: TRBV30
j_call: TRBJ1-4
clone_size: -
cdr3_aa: CASSGGPSNEKLFF
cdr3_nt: TGTGCCTCCTCCGGCGGACCAAGCAATGAAAAACTGTTTTTT

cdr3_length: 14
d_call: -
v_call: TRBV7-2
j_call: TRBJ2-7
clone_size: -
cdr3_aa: CASSFPTTPSEQYF
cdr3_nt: TGTGCCAGCAGCTTCCCCACTACCCCCTCCGAGCAGTACTTC

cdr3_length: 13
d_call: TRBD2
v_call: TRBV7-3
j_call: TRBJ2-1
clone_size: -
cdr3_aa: CASSLGLAQEQFF
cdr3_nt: TGTGCCAGCAGCTTGGGACTAGCCCAGGAGCAGTTCTTC

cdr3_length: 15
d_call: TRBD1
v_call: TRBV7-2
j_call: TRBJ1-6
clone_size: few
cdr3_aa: CASSVTGGYNSPLHF
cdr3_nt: TGTGCCAGCAGCGTAACAGGGGGCTATAATTCACCCCTCCACTTT

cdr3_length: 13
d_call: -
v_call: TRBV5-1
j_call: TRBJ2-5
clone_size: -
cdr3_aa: CASGRTAQETQYF
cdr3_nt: TGCGCCAGCGGTCGGACAGCCCAAGAGACCCAGTACTTC

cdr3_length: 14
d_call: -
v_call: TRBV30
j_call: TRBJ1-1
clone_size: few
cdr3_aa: CAWSKRPRNTEAFF
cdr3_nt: TGTGCCTGGAGTAAAAGACCTCGGAACACTGAAGCTTTCTTT

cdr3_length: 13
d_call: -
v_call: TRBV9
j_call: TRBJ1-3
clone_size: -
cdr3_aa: CASSVGDMNTIYF
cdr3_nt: TGTGCCAGCAGCGTAGGAGACATGAACACCATATATTTT